There are a few counts of the clone carrying this TCR beta chain. The antigen is unknown. V was shortened by 8 bases and J by 4 bases, with 14 bases between the two germline ends. The V gene's germline CDR1 is SNHLY and CDR2 FYNNEI. The CDR3 loop spans 13 amino acids. The data derive from a study of shared clonotypes between healthy human individuals. Whole-study context: There were three CD4 naive, three CD4 memory, two CD8 naive and one CD8 memory plates per donor.

General study results and limits: Between a few donors, naive CD4 clonotypes were shared at a level of around 4.9%. Lower generation probabilities were found for non-shared clonotypes than for those shared by all four donors.

Measured with immunoSEQ multiplex PCR; TCRdb has only the in-frame clones, and not every one. Here the sample spans roughly 700,000 clones, roughly 70% being singletons. This clonotype originated in a woman aged 30 to 39 in good health. The rearrangement uses TRBV2 and TRBJ1-1, with unresolved D. The specimen was memory CD4+ T cells sorted from blood. Subset here: CD45RA-negative fraction. The CDR3 here is CASRTDMSTEAFF. DNA for the CDR3: TGTGCCAGCCGGACTGACATGAGCACTGAAGCTTTCTTT.